The clone carrying this T cell receptor (beta chain) came up a few times. The data are from a study of CD8 T cells in ankylosing spondylitis. The CDR3 is made up of 14 amino acids. From germline, CDR1 is LGHDT and CDR2 YNNKEL (reference sequence). The V end lost 0 bases, the J end lost 3 bases, and 9 bases lay between the germline ends. TCRdb independently ran MiXCR on the 5' RACE reads; one entry per CDR3 protein. The sample holds 250,000 or so distinct CDR3 sequences, over 15% seen once. The receptor comes from a male donor with ankylosing spondylitis or in good health (not recorded which). The V and J genes are TRBV3-1 and TRBJ2-7, with D maybe TRBD2 (5 bases). The sequencing input was blood, either unsorted or a sorted T cell fraction (not recorded which). For the CDR3, the DNA is TGTGCCAGCAGCCAAGATTTGAGGGTCTACGAGCAGTACTTC. Its protein product is CASSQDLRVYEQYF.